This T cell receptor beta chain was recorded in a study of T cell changes during pregnancy in multiple sclerosis. The CDR3 has 18 residues. V shed 3 bases, J shed 0 bases, and the junction held 13 bases outside the gene matches. Germline values: CDR1 SEHNR, CDR2 FQNEAQ (reference sequence). The repertoire was sequenced with immunoSEQ multiplex PCR; TCRdb's copy has only in-frame clones and lacks some. The top ten hold 10% to 15% of the sample, which has roughly 25,000 clones, around nine tenths seen once. The gene calls are TRBV7-9 and TRBJ1-2; 7 bases agree with TRBD1. This receptor was identified in a female donor in good health, enrolled as a control in a pregnancy study. The material sequenced was CD8+ T cells from peripheral blood mononuclear cells, taken in the first trimester of pregnancy. CDR3 sequence reads: CASSFERDSPQANYGYTF. DNA for the CDR3: TGTGCCAGCAGCTTTGAGAGGGACAGTCCTCAGGCTAACTATGGCTACACCTTC.